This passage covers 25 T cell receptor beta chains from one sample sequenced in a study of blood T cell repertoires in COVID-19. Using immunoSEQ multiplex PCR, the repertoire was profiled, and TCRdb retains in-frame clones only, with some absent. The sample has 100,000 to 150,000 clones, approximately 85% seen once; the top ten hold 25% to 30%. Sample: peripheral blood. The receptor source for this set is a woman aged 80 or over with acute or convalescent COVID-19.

For the CDR3, the DNA is TGTGCCAGCAGGGAGACAGGTATGAACACTGAAGCTTTCTTT. Translation: CASRETGMNTEAFF. This sequence joins TRBV2 and TRBJ1-1; TRBD1 is a possible D gene (6 bases). CDR1 is SNHLY, CDR2 FYNNEI, per germline. This CDR3 is built from 14 residues. Trimming stripped 6 bases from V and 0 bases from J, with 11 bases between.

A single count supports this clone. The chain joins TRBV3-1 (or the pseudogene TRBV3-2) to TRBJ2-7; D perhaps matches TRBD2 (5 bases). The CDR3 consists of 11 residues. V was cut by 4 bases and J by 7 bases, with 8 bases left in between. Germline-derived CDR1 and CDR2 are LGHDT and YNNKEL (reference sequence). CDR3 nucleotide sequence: TGTGCCAGCAGCCGACGAGGGGAGCAGTACTTC. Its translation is CASSRRGEQYF.

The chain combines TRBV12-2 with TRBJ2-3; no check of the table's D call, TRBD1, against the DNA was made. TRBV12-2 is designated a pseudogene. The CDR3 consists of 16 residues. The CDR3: CASRLSRDRNTDTQYF. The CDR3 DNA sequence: TGTGCAAGTCGCTTATCCCGGGACAGGAACACAGATACGCAGTATTTT.

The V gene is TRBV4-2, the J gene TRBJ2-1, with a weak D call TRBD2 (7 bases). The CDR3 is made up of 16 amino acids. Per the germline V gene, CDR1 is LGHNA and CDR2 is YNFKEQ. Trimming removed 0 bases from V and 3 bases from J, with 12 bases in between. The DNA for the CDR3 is TGTGCCAGCAGCCAAGATTTGCGGGGGCTCTACAATGAGCAGTTCTTC. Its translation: CASSQDLRGLYNEQFF.

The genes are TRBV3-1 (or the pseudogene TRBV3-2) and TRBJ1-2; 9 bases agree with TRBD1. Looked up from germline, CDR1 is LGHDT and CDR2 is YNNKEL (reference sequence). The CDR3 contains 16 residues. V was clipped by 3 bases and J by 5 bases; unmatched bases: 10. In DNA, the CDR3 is TGTGCCAGCAGCCACGAGACAGGGGGGCCGAAGTATGGCTACACCTTC. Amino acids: CASSHETGGPKYGYTF.

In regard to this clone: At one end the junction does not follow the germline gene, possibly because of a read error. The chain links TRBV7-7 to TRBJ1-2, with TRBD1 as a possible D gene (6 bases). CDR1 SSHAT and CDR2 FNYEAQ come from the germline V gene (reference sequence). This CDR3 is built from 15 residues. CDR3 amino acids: CASSARGGCYYGYTF. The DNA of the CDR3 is TGTGCTAGCAGCGCCCGCGGGGGCTGCTACTATGGCTACACCTTC.

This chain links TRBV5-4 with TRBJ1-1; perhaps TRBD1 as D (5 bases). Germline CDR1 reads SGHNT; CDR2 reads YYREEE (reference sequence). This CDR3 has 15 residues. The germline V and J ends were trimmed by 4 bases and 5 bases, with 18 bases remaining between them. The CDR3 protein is CASSRGGLRGTEAFF. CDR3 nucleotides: TGTGCCAGCAGCCGGGGAGGGCTGCGGGGGACTGAAGCTTTCTTT.

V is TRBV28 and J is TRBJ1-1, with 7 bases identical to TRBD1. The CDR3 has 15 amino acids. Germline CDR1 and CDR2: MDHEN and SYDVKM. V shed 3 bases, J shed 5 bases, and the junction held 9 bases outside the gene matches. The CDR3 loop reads CASSFLRGLRTEAFF. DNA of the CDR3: TGTGCCAGCAGTTTTCTTAGGGGGCTTCGGACTGAAGCTTTCTTT.

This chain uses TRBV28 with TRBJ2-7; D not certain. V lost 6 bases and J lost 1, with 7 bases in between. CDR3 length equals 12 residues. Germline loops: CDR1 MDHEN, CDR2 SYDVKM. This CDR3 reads CASSRESYEQYF. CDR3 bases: TGTGCCAGCAGCCGAGAATCCTACGAGCAGTACTTC.

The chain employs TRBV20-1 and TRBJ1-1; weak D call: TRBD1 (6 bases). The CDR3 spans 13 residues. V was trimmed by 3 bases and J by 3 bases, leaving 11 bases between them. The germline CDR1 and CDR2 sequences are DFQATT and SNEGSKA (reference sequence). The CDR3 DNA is TGCAGTGCTAGTGAGGGGGGGTACACTGAAGCTTTCTTT. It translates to CSASEGGYTEAFF.

Here the CDR3 DNA reads TGTGCCAGCAGTTGGGACAGGGACACTGAAGCTTTCTTT. It is translated as CASSWDRDTEAFF. The chain is built from TRBV12-3 or TRBV12-4 and TRBJ1-1; TRBD1 aligns across 9 bases. With V trimmed by 4 bases and J by 3 bases, 0 bases remained unmatched. The CDR3 length is 13 residues.

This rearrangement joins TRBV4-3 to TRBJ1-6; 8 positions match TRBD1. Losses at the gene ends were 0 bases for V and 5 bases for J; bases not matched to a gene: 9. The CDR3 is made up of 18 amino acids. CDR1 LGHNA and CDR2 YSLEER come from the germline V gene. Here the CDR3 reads CASSQDPGTGDNNSPLHF. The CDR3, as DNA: TGCGCCAGCAGCCAAGACCCTGGGACAGGAGACAATAATTCACCCCTCCACTTT.

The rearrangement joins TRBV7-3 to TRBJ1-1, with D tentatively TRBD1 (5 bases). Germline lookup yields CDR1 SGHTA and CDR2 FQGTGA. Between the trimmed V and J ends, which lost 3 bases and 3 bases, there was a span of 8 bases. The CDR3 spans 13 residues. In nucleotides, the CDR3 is TGTGCCAGCAGCTTGCAGGGTTACACTGAAGCTTTCTTT. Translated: CASSLQGYTEAFF.

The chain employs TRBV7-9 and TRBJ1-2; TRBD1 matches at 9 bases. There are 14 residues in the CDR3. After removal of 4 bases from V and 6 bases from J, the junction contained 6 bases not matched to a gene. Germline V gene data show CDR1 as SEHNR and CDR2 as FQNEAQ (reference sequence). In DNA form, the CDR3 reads TGTGCCAGCAGCTCCGGGACAGGGAGGGATGGCTACACCTTC. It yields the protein CASSSGTGRDGYTF.

The CDR3 reads CASSPRGASEQFF. CDR3 sequence (DNA): TGTGCCAGCAGCCCTCGGGGGGCGTCTGAGCAGTTCTTC. V usage is TRBV11-3 and J usage is TRBJ2-1, with D maybe TRBD2 (7 bases). V dropped 5 bases and J dropped 9 bases, with 14 bases sitting between them. The germline V gene has CDR1 SGHNT and CDR2 YENEEA. The CDR3 consists of 13 residues.

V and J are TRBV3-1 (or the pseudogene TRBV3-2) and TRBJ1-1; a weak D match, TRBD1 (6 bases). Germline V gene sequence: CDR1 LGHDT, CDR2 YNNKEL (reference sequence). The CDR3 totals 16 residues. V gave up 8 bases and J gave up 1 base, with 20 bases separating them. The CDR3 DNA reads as TGTGCCAGCGATGACAGGCAAGACTTTTCGAACACTGAAGCTTTCTTT. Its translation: CASDDRQDFSNTEAFF.

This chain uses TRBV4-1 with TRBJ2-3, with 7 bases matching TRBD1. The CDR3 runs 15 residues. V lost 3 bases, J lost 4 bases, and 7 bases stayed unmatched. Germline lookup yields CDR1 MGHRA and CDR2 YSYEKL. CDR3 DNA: TGCGCCAGCAGCCACAACAGGGGATCTCCAGATACGCAGTATTTT. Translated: CASSHNRGSPDTQYF.

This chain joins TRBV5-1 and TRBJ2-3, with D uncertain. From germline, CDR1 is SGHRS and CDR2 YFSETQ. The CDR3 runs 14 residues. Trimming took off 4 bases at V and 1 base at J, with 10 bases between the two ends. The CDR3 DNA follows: TGCGCCAGCAGCCCTCAATCGGGCACAGATACGCAGTATTTT. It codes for CASSPQSGTDTQYF.

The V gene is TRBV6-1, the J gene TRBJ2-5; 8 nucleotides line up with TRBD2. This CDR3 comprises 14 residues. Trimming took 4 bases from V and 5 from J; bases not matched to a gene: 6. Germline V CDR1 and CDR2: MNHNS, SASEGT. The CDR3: CASSAAGAGETQYF. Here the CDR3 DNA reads TGTGCCAGCAGTGCAGCGGGGGCTGGGGAGACCCAGTACTTC.

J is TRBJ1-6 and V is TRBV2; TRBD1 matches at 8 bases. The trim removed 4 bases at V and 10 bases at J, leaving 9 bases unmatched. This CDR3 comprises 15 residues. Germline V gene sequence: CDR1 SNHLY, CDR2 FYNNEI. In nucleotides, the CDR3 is TGTGCCAGCAGTGTGCTGACAGGGGTGGTCTCACCCCTCCACTTT. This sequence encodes CASSVLTGVVSPLHF.

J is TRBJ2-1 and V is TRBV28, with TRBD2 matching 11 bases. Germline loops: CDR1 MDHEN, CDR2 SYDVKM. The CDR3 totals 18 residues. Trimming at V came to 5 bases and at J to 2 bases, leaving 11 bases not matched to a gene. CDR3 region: CASSILAGGTNPYNEQFF. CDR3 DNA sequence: TGTGCCAGCAGTATCCTAGCGGGGGGCACAAACCCCTACAATGAGCAGTTCTTC.

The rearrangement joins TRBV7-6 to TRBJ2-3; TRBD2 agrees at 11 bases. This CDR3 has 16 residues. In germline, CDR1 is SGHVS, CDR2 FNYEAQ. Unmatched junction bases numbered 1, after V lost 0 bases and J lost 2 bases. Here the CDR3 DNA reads TGTGCCAGCAGCTTAGCTAGCGGGGGGGTCACAGATACGCAGTATTTT. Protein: CASSLASGGVTDTQYF.

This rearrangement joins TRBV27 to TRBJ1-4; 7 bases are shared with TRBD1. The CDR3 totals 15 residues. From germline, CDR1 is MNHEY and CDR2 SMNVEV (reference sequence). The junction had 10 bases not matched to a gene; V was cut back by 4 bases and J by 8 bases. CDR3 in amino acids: CASSSGIRGNEKLFF. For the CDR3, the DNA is TGTGCCAGCAGTTCCGGTATCAGGGGGAACGAAAAACTGTTTTTT.

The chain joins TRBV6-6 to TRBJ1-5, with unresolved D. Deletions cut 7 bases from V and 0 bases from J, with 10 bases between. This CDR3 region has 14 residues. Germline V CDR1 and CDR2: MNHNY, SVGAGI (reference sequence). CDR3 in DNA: TGTGCCAGCAATCCGACATATAGCAATCAGCCCCAGCATTTT. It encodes CASNPTYSNQPQHF.

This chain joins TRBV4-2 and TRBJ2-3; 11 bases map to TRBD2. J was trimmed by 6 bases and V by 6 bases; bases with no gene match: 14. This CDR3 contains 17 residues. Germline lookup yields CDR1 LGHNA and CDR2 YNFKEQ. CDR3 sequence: CASRPQGLAEYDDTQYF. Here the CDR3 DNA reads TGTGCCAGCAGGCCTCAGGGACTAGCGGAATACGACGATACGCAGTATTTT.